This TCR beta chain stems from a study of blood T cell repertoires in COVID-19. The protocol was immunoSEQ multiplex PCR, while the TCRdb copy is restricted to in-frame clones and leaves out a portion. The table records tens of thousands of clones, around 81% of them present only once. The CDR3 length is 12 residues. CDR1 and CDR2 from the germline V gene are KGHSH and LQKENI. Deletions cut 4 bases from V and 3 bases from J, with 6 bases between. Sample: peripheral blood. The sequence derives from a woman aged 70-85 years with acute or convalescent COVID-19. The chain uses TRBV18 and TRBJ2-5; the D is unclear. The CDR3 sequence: CASSLYKETQYF. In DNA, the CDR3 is TGTGCCAGCTCACTCTATAAAGAGACCCAGTACTTC.